One T cell receptor (beta chain) is described in this entry. These data are taken from a study of control samples from healthy donors and cancer patients. The CDR3 covers 15 residues. V was trimmed by 8 bases and J by 4 bases, leaving 20 bases between them. Germline CDR1 and CDR2: MNHEY and SVGAGI. Measured with immunoSEQ multiplex PCR; TCRdb has only the in-frame clones, and not every one. This table holds about 200,000 clones. The TCR comes from a woman between 25 and 40 years old in good health. Sequencing was performed on blood. The chain uses TRBV6-5 and TRBJ1-1, with D tentatively TRBD1 (5 bases). The CDR3 nucleotides are TGTGCCAGCGCGGTGGGGCGGCCTCATGGCACTGAAGCTTTCTTT. It specifies CASAVGRPHGTEAFF.